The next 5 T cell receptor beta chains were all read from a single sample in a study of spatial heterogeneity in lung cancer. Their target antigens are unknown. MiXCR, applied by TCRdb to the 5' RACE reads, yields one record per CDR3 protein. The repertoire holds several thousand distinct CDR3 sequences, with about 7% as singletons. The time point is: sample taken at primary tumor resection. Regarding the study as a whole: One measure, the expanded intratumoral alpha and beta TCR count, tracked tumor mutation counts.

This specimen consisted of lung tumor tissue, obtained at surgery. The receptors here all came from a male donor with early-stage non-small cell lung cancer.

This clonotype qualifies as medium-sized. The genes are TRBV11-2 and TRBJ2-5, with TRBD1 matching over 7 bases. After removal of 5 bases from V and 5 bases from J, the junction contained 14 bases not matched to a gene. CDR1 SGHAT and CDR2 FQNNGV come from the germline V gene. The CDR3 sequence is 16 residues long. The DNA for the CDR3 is TGTGCCAGCAGCCGAAGCCGAGGGGGCCGGGCCGAGACCCAGTACTTC. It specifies CASSRSRGGRAETQYF.

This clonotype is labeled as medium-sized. CDR3 residues: CASSMYTRGDYTF. CDR3 DNA sequence: TGTGCCAGCAGCATGTACACTAGGGGAGACTACACCTTC. This chain joins TRBV5-4 and TRBJ1-2, with D perhaps matching TRBD1 (5 bases). The CDR3 has 13 amino acids. V lost 4 bases and J lost 10, with 17 bases in between. Germline lookup yields CDR1 SGHNT and CDR2 YYREEE (reference sequence). The full variable domain, its missing parts supplied by reference TRBV5-4 and TRBJ1-2, is ETGVTQSPTHLIKTRGQQVTLRCSSQSGHNTVSWYQQALGQGPQFIFQYYREEENGRGNFPPRFSGLQFPNYSSELNVNALELDDSALYLCASSMYTRGDYTFGSGTRLTVV.

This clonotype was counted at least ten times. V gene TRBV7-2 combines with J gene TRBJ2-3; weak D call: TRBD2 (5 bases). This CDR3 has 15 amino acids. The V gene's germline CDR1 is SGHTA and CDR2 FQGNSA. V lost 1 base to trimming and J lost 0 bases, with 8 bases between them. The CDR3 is CASSLDGRSTDTQYF. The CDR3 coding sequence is TGTGCCAGCAGCTTAGATGGGAGAAGCACAGATACGCAGTATTTT.

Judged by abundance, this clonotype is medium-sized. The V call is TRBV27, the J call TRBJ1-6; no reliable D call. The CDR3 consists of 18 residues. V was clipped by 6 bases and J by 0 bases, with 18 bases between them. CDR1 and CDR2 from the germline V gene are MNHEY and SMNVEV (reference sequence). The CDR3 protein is CASRTSSIRSSYNSPLHF. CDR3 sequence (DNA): TGTGCCAGCAGGACATCGAGCATCAGGAGCTCCTATAATTCACCCCTCCACTTT.

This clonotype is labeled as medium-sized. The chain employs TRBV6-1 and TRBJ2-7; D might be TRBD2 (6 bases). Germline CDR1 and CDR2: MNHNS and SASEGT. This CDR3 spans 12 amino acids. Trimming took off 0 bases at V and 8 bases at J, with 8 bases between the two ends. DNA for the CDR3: TGTGCCAGCAGTGAAGCCGGCGGGAAGCAGTACTTC. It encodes CASSEAGGKQYF.